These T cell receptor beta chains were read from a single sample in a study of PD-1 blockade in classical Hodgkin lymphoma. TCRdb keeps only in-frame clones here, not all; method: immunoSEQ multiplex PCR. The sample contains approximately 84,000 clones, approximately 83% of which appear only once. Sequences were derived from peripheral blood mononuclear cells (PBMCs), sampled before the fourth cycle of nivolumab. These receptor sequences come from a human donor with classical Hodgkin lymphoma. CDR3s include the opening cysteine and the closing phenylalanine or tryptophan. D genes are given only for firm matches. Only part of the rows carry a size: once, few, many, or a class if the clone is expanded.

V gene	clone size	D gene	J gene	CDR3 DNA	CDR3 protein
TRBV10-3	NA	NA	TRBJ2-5	TGTGCCATCAGCCCCTCGGGTCCGGAGACCCAGTACTTC	CAISPSGPETQYF
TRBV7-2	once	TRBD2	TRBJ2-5	TGTGCCAGCAGCCCGGGACTAGGCGGGACCCAAGAGACCCAGTACTTC	CASSPGLGGTQETQYF
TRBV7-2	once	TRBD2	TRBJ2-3	TGTGCCAGCAGCTTAGGGACTAGCGTAGGCTTGCAGTATTTT	CASSLGTSVGLQYF
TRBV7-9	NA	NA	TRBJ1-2	TGTGCCAGCAGCTTGGCAGGGAGTGGCTACACCTTC	CASSLAGSGYTF
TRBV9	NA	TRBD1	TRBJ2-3	TGTGCCAGCAGCGTCGGGGACAGGGCCACAGATACGCAGTATTTT	CASSVGDRATDTQYF
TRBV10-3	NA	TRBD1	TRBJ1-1	TGTGCCATCAGTTCTACAGGGGGCGGATCTGAAGCTTTCTTT	CAISSTGGGSEAFF
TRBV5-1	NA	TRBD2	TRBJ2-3	TGCGCCAGCAGCTTGCTTCGGGGAGGGGTAGATACGCAGTATTTT	CASSLLRGGVDTQYF
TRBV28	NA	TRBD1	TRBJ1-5	TGTGCCAGCAGACCTCCCGGGACAGGTCCTCCCCAGCATTTT	CASRPPGTGPPQHF
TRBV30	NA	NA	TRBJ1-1	TGTGCCTGGAGTGGAGACAGGACCGTCACTGAAGCTTTCTTT	CAWSGDRTVTEAFF
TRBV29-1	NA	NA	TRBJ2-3	TGCAGCATTACCGGGACTGGGGTCACAGATACGCAGTATTTT	CSITGTGVTDTQYF
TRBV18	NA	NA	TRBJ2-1	TGTGCCAGCTCACCACCGTCTGTCGATGAGCAGTTCTTC	CASSPPSVDEQFF
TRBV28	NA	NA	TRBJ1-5	TGTGCCAGCAGTACGATTGGGGGGAATAGCAATCAGCCCCAGCATTTT	CASSTIGGNSNQPQHF
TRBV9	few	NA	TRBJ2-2	TGTGCCAGCAGCGAGAGGGGGACGGGCACCGGGGAGCTGTTTTTT	CASSERGTGTGELFF
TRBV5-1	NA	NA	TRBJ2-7	TGCGCCAGCAGCTGGGACCTTTACGAGCAGTACTTC	CASSWDLYEQYF
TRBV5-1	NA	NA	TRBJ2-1	TGCGCCAGCAGCTTAAAATACAATGAGCAGTTCTTC	CASSLKYNEQFF
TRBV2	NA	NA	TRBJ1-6	TGTGCCAGCAGTGAAGGAGCTGATAATTCACCCCTCCACTTT	CASSEGADNSPLHF
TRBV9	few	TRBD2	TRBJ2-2	TGTGCCAGCAGCCCCCGGACTAGCGGGAGGGGGACCGGGGAGCTGTTTTTT	CASSPRTSGRGTGELFF
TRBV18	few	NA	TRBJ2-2	TGTGCCAGCTCACCCCCAGTACGGGAGCTGTTTTTT	CASSPPVRELFF
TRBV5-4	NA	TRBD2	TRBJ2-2	TGTGCCAGCAGTTGGGGACTAGCGGGAGTCACCGGGGAGCTGTTTTTT	CASSWGLAGVTGELFF
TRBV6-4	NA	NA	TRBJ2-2	TGTGCCAGCAGTGCGGGAGATGGGGCCGGGGAGCTGTTTTTT	CASSAGDGAGELFF
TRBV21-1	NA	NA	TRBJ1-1	TGTGCCAGCAGCAGCCCGACAGGTCTAAACACTGAAGCTTTCTTT	CASSSPTGLNTEAFF
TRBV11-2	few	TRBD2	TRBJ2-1	TGTGCCAGCAGCTTAGTTTCCGGGAGGGGTGAGCAGTTCTTC	CASSLVSGRGEQFF